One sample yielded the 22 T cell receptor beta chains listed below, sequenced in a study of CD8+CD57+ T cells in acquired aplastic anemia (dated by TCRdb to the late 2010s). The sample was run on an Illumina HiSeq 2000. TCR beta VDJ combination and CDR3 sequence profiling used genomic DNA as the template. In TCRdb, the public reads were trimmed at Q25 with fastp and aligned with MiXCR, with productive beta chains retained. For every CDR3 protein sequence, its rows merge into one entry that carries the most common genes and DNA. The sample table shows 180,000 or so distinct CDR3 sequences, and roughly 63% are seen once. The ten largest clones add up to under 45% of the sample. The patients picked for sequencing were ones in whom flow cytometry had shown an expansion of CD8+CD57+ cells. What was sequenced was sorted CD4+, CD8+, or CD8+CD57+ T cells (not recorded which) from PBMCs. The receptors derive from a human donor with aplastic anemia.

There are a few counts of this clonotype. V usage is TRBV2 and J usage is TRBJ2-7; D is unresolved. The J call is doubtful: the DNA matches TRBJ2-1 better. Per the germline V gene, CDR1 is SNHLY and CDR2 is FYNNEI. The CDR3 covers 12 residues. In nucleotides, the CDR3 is TGTGCCAGCAGGTTGGAAGGGAATGAGCAGTTCTTC. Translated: CASRLEGNEQFF.

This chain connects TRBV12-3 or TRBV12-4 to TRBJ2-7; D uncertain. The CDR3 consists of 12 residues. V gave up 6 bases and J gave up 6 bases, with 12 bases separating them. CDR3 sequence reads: CASSVNGREQYF. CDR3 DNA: TGTGCCAGCAGCGTTAATGGGCGCGAGCAGTACTTC.

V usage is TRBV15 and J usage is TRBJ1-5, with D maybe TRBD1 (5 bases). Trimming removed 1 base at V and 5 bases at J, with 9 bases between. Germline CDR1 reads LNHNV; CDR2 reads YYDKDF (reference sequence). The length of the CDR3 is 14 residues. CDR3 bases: TGTGCCACCAGCAGAGCCGGGGGAGATCAGCCCCAGCATTTT. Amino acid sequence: CATSRAGGDQPQHF.

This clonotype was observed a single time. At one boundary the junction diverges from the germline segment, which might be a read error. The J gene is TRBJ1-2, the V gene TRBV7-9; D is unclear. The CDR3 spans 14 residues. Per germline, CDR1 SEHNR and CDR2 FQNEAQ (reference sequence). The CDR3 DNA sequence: TGTGCCAGCACCTTAGGAACAGACACCCATGGCTACACCTTC. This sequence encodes CASTLGTDTHGYTF.

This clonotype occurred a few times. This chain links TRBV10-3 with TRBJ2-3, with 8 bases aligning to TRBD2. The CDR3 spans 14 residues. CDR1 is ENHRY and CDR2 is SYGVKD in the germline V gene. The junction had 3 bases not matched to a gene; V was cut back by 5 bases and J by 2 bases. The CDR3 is CAISPAGVTDTQYF. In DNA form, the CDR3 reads TGTGCCATCAGTCCAGCGGGAGTCACAGATACGCAGTATTTT.

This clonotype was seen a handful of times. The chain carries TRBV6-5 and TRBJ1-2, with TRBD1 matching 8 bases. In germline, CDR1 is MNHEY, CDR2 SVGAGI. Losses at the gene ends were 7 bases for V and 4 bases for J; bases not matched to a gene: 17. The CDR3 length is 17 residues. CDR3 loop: CASTPYISGGAGYGYTF. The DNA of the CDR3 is TGTGCCAGCACCCCCTACATATCAGGGGGCGCCGGCTATGGCTACACCTTC.

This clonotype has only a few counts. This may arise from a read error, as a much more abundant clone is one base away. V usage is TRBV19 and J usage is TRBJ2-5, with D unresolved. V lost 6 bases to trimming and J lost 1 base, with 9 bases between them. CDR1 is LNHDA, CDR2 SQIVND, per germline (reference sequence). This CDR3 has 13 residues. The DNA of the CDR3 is TGTGCCAGTAGCCCAGAAACCCAAGAGACCCAGTACTTC. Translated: CASSPETQETQYF.

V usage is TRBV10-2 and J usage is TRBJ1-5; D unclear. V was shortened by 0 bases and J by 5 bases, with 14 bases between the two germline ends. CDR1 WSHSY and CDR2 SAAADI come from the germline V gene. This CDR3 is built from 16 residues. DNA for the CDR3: TGCGCCAGCAGTGAGTCGAACTATGGGAGGGATCAGCCCCAGCATTTT. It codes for CASSESNYGRDQPQHF.

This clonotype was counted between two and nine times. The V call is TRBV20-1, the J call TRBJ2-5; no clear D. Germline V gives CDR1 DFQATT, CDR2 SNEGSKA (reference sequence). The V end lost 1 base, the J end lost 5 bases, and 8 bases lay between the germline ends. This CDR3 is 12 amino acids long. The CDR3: CSARAGHETQYF. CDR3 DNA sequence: TGCAGTGCTAGAGCCGGGCACGAGACCCAGTACTTC.

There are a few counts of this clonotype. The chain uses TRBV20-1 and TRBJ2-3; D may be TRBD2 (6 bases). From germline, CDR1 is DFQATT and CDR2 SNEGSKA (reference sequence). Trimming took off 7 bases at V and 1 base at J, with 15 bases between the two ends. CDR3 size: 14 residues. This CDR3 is CSGRTSSGTDTQYF. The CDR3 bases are TGCAGTGGCAGAACTAGCAGTGGCACAGATACGCAGTATTTT.

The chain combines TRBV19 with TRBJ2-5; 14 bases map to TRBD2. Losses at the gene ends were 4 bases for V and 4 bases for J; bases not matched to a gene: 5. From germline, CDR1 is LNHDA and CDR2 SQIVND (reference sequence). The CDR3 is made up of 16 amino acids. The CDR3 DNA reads TGTGCCAGTAGTACCGGGACTAGCGGGAGCCGAGAGACCCAGTACTTC. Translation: CASSTGTSGSRETQYF.

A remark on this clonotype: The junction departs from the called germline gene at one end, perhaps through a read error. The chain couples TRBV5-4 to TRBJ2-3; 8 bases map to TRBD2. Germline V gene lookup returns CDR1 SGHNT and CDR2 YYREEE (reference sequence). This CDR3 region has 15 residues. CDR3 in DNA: TGTGCCAGCAGCACCTACGGGGGGGGCGGAGATATGCAGTATTTT. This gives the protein CASSTYGGGGDMQYF.

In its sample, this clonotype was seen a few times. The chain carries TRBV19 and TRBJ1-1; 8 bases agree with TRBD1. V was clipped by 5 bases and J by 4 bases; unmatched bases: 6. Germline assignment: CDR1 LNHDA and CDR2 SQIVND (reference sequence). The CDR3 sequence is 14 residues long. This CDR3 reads CASSVFDRGTEAFF. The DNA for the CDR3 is TGTGCCAGTAGTGTTTTCGACAGGGGCACTGAAGCTTTCTTT. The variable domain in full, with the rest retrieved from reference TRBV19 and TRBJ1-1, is DGGITQSPKYLFRKEGQNVTLSCEQNLNHDAMYWYRQDPGQGLRLIYYSQIVNDFQKGDIAEGYSVSREKKESFPLTVTSAQKNPTAFYLCASSVFDRGTEAFFGQGTRLTVV.

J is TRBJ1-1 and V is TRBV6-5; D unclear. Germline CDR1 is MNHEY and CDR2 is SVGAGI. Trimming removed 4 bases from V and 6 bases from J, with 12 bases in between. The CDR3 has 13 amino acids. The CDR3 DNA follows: TGTGCCAGCAGTTCAGGCCCTAACCCTGAAGCTTTCTTT. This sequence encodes CASSSGPNPEAFF.

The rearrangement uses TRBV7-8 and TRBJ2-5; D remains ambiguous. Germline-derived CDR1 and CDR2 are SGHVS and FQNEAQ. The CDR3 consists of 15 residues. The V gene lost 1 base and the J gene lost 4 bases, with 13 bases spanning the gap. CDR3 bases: TGTGCCAGCAGCTTAGGAGAAGACGGCCGAGAGACCCAGTACTTC. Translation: CASSLGEDGRETQYF.

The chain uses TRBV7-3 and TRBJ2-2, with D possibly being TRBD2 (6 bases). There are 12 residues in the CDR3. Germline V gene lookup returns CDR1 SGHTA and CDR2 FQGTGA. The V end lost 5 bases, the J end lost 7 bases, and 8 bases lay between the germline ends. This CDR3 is CASSIGSGELFF. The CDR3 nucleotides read TGTGCCAGCAGCATCGGGAGCGGGGAGCTGTTTTTT. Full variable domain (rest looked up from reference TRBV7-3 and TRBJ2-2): GAGVSQTPSNKVTEKGKYVELRCDPISGHTALYWYRQSLGQGPEFLIYFQGTGAADDSGLPNDRFFAVRPEGSVSTLKIQRTERGDSAVYLCASSIGSGELFFGEGSRLTVL.

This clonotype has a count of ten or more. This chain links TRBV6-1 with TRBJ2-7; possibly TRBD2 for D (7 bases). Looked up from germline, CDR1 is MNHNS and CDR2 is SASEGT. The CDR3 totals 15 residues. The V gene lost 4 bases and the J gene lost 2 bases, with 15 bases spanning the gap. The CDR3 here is CASSVGAGATYEQYF. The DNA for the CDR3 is TGTGCCAGCAGTGTCGGTGCGGGGGCTACCTACGAGCAGTACTTC.

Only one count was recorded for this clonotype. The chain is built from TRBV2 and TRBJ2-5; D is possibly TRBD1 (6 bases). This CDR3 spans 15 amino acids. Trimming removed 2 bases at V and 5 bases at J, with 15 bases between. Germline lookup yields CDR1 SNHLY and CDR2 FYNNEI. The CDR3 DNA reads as TGTGCCAGCAGTGAATCAGGCCTGAGGGGGGAGACCCAGTACTTC. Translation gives CASSESGLRGETQYF.

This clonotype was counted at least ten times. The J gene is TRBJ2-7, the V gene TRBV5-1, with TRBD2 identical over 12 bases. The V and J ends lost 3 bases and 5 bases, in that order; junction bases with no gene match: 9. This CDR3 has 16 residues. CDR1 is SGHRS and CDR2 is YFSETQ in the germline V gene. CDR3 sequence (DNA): TGCGCCAGCAGCTCCCGCCCTAGCGGGGGGGGGGACGAGCAGTACTTC. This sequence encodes CASSSRPSGGGDEQYF.

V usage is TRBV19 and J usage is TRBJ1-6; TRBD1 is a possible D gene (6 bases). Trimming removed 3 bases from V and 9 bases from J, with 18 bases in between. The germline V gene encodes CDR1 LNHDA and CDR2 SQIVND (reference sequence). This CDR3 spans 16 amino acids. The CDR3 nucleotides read TGTGCCAGTAGTATGGAAGCCCAGGGGATGAGTTCACCCCTCCACTTT. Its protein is CASSMEAQGMSSPLHF.

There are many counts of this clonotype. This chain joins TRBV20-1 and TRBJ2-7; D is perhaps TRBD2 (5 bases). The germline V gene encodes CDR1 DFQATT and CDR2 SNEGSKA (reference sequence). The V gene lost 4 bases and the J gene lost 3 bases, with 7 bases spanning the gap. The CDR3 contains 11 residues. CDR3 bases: TGCAGTGCTAATCGGGGCTACGAGCAGTACTTC. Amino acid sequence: CSANRGYEQYF.

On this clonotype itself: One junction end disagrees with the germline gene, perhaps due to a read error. The CDR3 region is CASSLGGVFLETQYF. In DNA form, the CDR3 reads TGTGCTAGCAGCTTGGGTGGCGTATTCCTTGAGACCCAGTACTTC. The rearrangement links TRBV7-7 to TRBJ2-5; D gene unclear. This CDR3 contains 15 residues. From germline, CDR1 is SSHAT and CDR2 FNYEAQ (reference sequence).